In its sample, the clone carrying this T cell receptor (beta chain) was seen many times. The target antigen is unknown. The iRepertoire nested amplicon-rescue multiplex PCR amplified TCR alpha and beta CDR3s from RNA. TCRdb passed the multiplex PCR reads through MiXCR, listing each CDR3 protein once. The data show fewer than 250,000 distinct CDR3 sequences, approximately 30% seen once. This sample was included in a study of glioma-infiltrating T cells. Trimming pared 4 bases from V and 0 bases from J, leaving 4 bases between. The CDR3 extends over 13 amino acids. Per the germline V gene, CDR1 is MNHEY and CDR2 is SVGEGT. Findings of the study overall: Gliomas, especially low-grade, showed above-expected tissue-blood divergence; non-neoplastic patients showed below. Very few CDR3 sequences were shared between tissue and blood.

The sequencing input was glioma tissue, nonneoplastic brain tissue, or PBMCs (not recorded which). This chain links TRBV6-2 or TRBV6-3 with TRBJ1-5; D uncertain. This clonotype was sampled from a human donor with low-grade glioma or glioblastoma, undergoing nonglioma brain surgery, or in good health (not recorded which). CDR3 in amino acids: CASSSNSNQPQHF. The CDR3 nucleotides read TGTGCCAGCAGTTCGAATAGCAATCAGCCCCAGCATTTT.